These T cell receptor beta chains were read from a single sample in a study of beta chain features in type 1 diabetes. Using immunoSEQ multiplex PCR, the repertoire was profiled, and TCRdb retains in-frame clones only, with some absent. This table has about 410,000 clones, approximately 15% appearing once. Sequencing was carried out using naive CD4+ T cells from blood. These receptors came from a man aged 30-40 years in good health. The conserved cysteine and the conserved F or W are not part of the CDR3 here. For some rows the clone size is stated as once, few or many, or as a class when expanded; others skip it.

TRBV4-3,few,ASSQDTAPGQFYGYT
TRBV4-3,NA,SSSQGQGKKETQY
TRBV19,NA,ASTSITDTQY
TRBV15,NA,ATSRELTGPNAYGYT
TRBV2,few,ASFRGVYGYT
TRBV18,few,ASSPKTDNEQF
TRBV29-1,few,SVEKTTNIQY
TRBV7-2,NA,ASSRVSETQY
TRBV20-1,few,SARTPVTQY
TRBV25-1,NA,ASSLTGNGYT
TRBV4-3,few,ASSQTWVQGSEQF
TRBV4-1,NA,ASSPSFVLVRATDTQY
TRBV5-1,NA,ASARTGDYGYT
TRBV10-2,NA,ASSESVPGDQH
TRBV15,NA,ATSPTSGGQGTQY
TRBV5-4,NA,ASSLGGSSYNSPLH
TRBV14,NA,ASSSKGLAGGRMGNEQF
TRBV7-2,few,ASSSGTGGSNEQF
TRBV4-3,NA,ASSQQPEIYNEQF
TRBV29-1,few,SVEIGSGNTIY
TRBV7-9,NA,ASSSPGGGEF
TRBV30,few,AWSTGLSNYNEQF
TRBV9,NA,ASSSRAGTSTDTQY
TRBV11-2,NA,ASSAIRGPKPTQY
TRBV28,NA,ASSSESRVKTEAF
TRBV29-1,few,SVAQPNYEQY
TRBV10-3,NA,ATHSPLGSGSGDEQF
TRBV10-3,few,ATSPGGQIGDTQY
TRBV9,NA,ASSPASGTNEQF
TRBV25-1,NA,ASSGYDRDGQETQY
TRBV7-2,NA,ASSQRQTGLTEQY
TRBV18,few,ASSQTGNTEAF
TRBV11-1,NA,ASSPRVGFYNEQF
TRBV7-8,NA,ASSSGTGKDGYT
TRBV7-2,NA,ASSIRGPLH
TRBV7-9,NA,ASSLTAGGSETQY
TRBV5-1,NA,ASSGQGQETQY
TRBV2,few,ASSQNRNTEAF
TRBV11-1,NA,ASSPSLVGTDTQY
TRBV12-5,few,ASGPPEGTTPAKNIQY
TRBV30,NA,AWRMDRGSYGYT
TRBV7-2,NA,ASSLALGLNEQF
TRBV15,few,ATSRDKQETQY
TRBV7-6,few,ASSLRDRSSYEQY
TRBV7-2,few,ASSPGLASDTQY
TRBV6-5,NA,ASSYSEVGYQETQY
TRBV23-1,many,ASSQFKHWSEGYT
TRBV5-1,few,ASSFEATAIGEKLF
TRBV6-5,few,ASTLAPNEQF
TRBV14,few,ASSPSGLLVTEAF
TRBV2,NA,ASSESVETQY
TRBV25-1,few,ASRPAGGAGEAF
TRBV7-2,NA,ASSLAGGPGEQY
TRBV30,few,AWRDNRGPYNEQF
TRBV4-3,few,ASSLEANEKLF
TRBV6-1,NA,ASSKASPDTQY
TRBV18,few,ASSPALLSTYYEQY
TRBV7-2,few,ASSLAASGGATDTQY
TRBV2,NA,ASRYGEVQTAKNIQY